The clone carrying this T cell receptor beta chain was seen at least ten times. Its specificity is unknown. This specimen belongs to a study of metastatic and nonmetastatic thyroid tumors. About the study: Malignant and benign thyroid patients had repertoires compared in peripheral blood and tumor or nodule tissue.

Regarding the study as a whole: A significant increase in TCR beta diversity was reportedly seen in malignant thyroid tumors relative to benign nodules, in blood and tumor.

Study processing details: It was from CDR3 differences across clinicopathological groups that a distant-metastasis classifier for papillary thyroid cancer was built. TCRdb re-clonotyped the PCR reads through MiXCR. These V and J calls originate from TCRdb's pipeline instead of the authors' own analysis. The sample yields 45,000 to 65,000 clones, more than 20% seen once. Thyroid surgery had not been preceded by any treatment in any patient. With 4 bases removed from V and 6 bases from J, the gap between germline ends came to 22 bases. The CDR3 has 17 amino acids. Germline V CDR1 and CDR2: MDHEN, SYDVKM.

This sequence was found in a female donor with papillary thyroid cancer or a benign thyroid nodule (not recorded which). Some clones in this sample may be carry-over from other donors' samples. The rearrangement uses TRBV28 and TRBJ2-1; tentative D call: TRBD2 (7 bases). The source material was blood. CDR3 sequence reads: CASSSLTSVRGGNEQFF. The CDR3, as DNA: TGTGCCAGCAGTTCCCTAACTAGCGTCAGAGGGGGCAATGAGCAGTTCTTC.